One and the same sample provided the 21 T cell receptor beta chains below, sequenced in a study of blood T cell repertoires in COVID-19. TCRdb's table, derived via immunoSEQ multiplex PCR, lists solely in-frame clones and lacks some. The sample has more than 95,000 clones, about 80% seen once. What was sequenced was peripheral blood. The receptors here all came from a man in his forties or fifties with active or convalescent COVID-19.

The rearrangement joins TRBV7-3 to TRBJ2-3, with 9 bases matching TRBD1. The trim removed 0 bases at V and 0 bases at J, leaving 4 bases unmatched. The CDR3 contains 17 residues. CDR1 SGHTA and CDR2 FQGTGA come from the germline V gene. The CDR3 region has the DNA TGTGCCAGCAGCTTAACGTTCGGACAGGGGAGCACAGATACGCAGTATTTT. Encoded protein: CASSLTFGQGSTDTQYF.

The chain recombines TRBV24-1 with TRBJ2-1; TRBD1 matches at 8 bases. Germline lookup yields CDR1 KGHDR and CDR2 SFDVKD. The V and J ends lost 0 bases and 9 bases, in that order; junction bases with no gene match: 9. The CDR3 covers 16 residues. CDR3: CATSDLRPGGWGEQFF. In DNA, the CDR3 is TGTGCCACCAGTGATTTGCGGCCAGGGGGCTGGGGTGAGCAGTTCTTC.

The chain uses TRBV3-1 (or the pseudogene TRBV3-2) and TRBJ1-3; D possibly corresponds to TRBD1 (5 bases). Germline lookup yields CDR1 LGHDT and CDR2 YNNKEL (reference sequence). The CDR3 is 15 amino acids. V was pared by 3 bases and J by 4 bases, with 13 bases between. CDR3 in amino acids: CASSQGWAGGNTIYF. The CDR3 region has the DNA TGTGCCAGCAGCCAGGGTTGGGCAGGGGGAAACACCATATATTTT.

The CDR3 sequence: CASSMGQSAGNTIYF. The CDR3 DNA follows: TGTGCCAGTAGTATGGGACAGTCTGCGGGAAACACCATATATTTT. The gene calls are TRBV19 and TRBJ1-3; the match to TRBD1 covers 7 bases. V shed 3 bases, J shed 4 bases, and the junction held 6 bases outside the gene matches. Germline V lookup: CDR1 LNHDA, CDR2 SQIVND (reference sequence). The CDR3 has 15 amino acids.

CDR3 in DNA: TGTGCCAGCAGTCCCCCACGGGCCCGATCTCGGGGTAGCAATCAGCCCCAGCATTTT. Its protein is CASSPPRARSRGSNQPQHF. The chain has TRBV6-6 and TRBJ1-5; D not certain. V dropped 5 bases and J dropped 0 bases, with 23 bases sitting between them. This CDR3 is built from 19 residues. CDR1 and CDR2 from the germline V gene are MNHNY and SVGAGI (reference sequence).

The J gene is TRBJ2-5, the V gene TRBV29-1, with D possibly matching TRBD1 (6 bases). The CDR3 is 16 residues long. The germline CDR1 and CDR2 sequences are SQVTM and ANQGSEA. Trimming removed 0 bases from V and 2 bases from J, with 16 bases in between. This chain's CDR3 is CSVEEFQGITQETQYF. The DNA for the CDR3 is TGCAGCGTTGAAGAGTTCCAGGGGATAACACAAGAGACCCAGTACTTC. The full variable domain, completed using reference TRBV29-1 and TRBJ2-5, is SAVISQKPSRDICQRGTSLTIQCQVDSQVTMMFWYRQQPGQSLTLIATANQGSEATYESGFVIDKFPISRPNLTFSTLTVSNMSPEDSSIYLCSVEEFQGITQETQYFGPGTRLLVL.

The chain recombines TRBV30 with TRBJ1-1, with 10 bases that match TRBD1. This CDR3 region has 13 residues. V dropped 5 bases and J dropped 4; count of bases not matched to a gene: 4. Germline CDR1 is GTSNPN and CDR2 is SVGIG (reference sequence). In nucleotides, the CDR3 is TGTGCCTGGGTGGGACAGGGGTTCACTGAAGCTTTCTTT. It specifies CAWVGQGFTEAFF.

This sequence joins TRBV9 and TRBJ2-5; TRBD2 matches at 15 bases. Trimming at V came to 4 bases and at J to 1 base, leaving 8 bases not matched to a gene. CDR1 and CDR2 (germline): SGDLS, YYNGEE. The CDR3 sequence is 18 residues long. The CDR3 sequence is CASSTSPGLAGGQETQYF. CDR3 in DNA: TGTGCCAGCAGCACATCACCGGGACTAGCGGGGGGCCAAGAGACCCAGTACTTC.

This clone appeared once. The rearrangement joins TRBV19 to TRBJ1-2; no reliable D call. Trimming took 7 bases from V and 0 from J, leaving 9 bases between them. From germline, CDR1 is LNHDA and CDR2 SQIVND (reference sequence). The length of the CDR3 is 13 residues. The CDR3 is CASKALANYGYTF. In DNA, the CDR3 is TGTGCCAGTAAGGCACTAGCTAACTATGGCTACACCTTC.

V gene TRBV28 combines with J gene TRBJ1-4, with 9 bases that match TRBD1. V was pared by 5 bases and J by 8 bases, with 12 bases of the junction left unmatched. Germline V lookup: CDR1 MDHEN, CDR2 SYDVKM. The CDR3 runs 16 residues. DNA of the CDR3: TGTGCCAGCAGTCTCCCGGGACAGGGAAGTTTCGAAAAACTGTTTTTT. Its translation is CASSLPGQGSFEKLFF.

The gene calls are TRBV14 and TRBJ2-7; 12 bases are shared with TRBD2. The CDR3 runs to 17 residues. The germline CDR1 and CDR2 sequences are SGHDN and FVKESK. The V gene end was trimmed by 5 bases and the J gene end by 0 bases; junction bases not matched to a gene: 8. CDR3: CASSFVRGLAGSYEQYF. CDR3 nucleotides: TGTGCCAGCAGCTTCGTTAGGGGACTAGCGGGCTCCTACGAGCAGTACTTC.

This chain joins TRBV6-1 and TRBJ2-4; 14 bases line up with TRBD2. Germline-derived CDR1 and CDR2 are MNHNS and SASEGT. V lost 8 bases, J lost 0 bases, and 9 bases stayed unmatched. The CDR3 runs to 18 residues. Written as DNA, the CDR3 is TGTGCCAGCGGTGGACTAGCGGGAGGAATTCTAGCCAAAAACATTCAGTACTTC. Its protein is CASGGLAGGILAKNIQYF.

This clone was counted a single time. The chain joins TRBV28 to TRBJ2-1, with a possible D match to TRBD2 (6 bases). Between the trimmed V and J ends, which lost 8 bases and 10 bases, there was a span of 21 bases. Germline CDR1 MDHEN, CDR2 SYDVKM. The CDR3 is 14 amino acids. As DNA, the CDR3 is TGTGCCAGCGGACGGCGACGCGGGGAACGGGAGCAGTTCTTC. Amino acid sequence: CASGRRRGEREQFF.

Written as DNA, the CDR3 is TGTGCCAGCAGTCTACAGGAAGACACTGAAGCTTTCTTT. It yields the protein CASSLQEDTEAFF. V and J are TRBV12-3 or TRBV12-4 and TRBJ1-1; D possibly corresponds to TRBD1 (5 bases). Deletions cut 5 bases from V and 3 bases from J, with 10 bases between. CDR3 length equals 13 residues.

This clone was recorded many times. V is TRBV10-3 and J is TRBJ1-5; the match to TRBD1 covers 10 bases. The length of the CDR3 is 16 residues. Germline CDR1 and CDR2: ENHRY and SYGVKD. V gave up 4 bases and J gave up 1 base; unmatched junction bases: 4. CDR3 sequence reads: CAISATGGISNQPQHF. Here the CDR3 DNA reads TGTGCCATCAGTGCGACAGGGGGCATAAGCAATCAGCCCCAGCATTTT.

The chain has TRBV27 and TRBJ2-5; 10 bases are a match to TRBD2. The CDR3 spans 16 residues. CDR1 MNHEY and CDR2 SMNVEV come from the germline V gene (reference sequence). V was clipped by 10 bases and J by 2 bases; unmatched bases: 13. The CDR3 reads CATSSLLAGKQETQYF. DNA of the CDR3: TGTGCCACCTCATCCCTACTAGCGGGGAAACAAGAGACCCAGTACTTC.

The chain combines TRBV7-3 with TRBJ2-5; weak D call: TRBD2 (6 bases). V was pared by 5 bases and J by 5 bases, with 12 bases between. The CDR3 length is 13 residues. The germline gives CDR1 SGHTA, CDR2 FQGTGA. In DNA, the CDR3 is TGTGCCAGCAGCCCAAGCGGGTCCGAGACCCAGTACTTC. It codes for CASSPSGSETQYF. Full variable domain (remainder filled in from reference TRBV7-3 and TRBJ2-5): GAGVSQTPSNKVTEKGKYVELRCDPISGHTALYWYRQSLGQGPEFLIYFQGTGAADDSGLPNDRFFAVRPEGSVSTLKIQRTERGDSAVYLCASSPSGSETQYFGPGTRLLVL.

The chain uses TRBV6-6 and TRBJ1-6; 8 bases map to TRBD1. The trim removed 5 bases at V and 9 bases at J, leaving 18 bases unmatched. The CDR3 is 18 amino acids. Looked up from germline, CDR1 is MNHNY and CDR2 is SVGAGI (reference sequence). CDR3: CASSPNTGGRGGRSPLHF. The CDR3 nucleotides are TGTGCCAGCAGTCCTAACACAGGGGGTAGAGGTGGACGTTCACCCCTCCACTTT.

The CDR3 nucleotides read TGTGCCAGCAGCCCTCGGGGGGTCGATGAGCAGTTCTTC. The encoded protein is CASSPRGVDEQFF. The chain uses TRBV11-2 and TRBJ2-1, with 7 bases that match TRBD2. The J segment lost 8 bases and the V segment lost 5 bases, leaving 6 bases of the junction unmatched. The germline CDR1 and CDR2 sequences are SGHAT and FQNNGV. This CDR3 has 13 amino acids.

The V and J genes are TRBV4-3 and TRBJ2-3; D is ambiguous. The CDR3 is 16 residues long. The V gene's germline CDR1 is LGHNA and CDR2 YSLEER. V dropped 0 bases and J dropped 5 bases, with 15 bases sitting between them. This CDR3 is CASSQDGPGTQDTQYF. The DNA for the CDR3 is TGCGCCAGCAGCCAAGATGGGCCAGGTACTCAAGATACGCAGTATTTT.

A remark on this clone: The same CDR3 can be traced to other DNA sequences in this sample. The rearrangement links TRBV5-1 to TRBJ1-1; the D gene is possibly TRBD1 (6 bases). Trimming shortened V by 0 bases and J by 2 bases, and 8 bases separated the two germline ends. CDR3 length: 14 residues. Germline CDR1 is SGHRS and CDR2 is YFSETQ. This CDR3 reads CASSLDRVNTEAFF. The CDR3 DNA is TGCGCCAGCAGCTTGGACAGGGTCAACACTGAAGCTTTCTTT.